These 28 T cell receptor beta chains came from one sample sequenced in a study of blood T cell repertoires in COVID-19. Measured with immunoSEQ multiplex PCR; TCRdb has only the in-frame clones, and not every one. The table has fewer than 300,000 clones, roughly 85% seen once. The material sequenced was PBMCs or T cells enriched from blood (not recorded which). Source of these receptors: a woman aged 50 to 60 who had recovered from COVID-19.

The rearrangement joins TRBV10-3 to TRBJ1-1; the D gene is possibly TRBD1 (6 bases). The CDR3 consists of 17 residues. Germline lookup yields CDR1 ENHRY and CDR2 SYGVKD. Trimming stripped 5 bases from V and 0 bases from J, with 19 bases between. Here the CDR3 DNA reads TGTGCCATCAGTTCATCGAGAGCCGACAGGCTGAACACTGAAGCTTTCTTT. Its translation is CAISSSRADRLNTEAFF.

The chain carries TRBV12-3 or TRBV12-4 and TRBJ2-7; D may be TRBD1 (6 bases). Deletions cut 5 bases from V and 2 bases from J, with 10 bases between. The CDR3 totals 13 residues. CDR3 nucleotides: TGTGCCAGCAGTCGGACAGATACCTACGAGCAGTACTTC. It codes for CASSRTDTYEQYF.

V usage is TRBV4-1 and J usage is TRBJ1-2, with TRBD1 identical over 7 bases. This CDR3 region has 16 residues. CDR1 MGHRA and CDR2 YSYEKL come from the germline V gene. J gave up 4 bases and V 2 bases, and 10 bases lay outside the gene matches. This CDR3 is CASSQPRGTGPYGYTF. In nucleotides, the CDR3 is TGCGCCAGCAGCCAACCCAGGGGGACTGGCCCCTATGGCTACACCTTC.

The chain recombines TRBV28 with TRBJ1-4; TRBD1 might be the D (6 bases). V was shortened by 3 bases and J by 0 bases, with 11 bases between the two germline ends. Germline CDR1 is MDHEN and CDR2 is SYDVKM. CDR3 length equals 16 residues. The CDR3 here is CASSFHQGTTNEKLFF. CDR3 sequence (DNA): TGTGCCAGCAGTTTTCATCAGGGGACAACTAATGAAAAACTGTTTTTT.

The chain couples TRBV18 to TRBJ1-1; 8 bases align to TRBD1. In germline, CDR1 is KGHSH, CDR2 LQKENI. With 3 bases clipped from V and 0 bases from J, the junction kept 3 bases outside the gene matches. This CDR3 contains 15 residues. For the CDR3, the DNA is TGTGCCAGCTCACCGGAGACAGGGGTGAACACTGAAGCTTTCTTT. It codes for CASSPETGVNTEAFF. Variable domain in full (rest from reference TRBV18 and TRBJ1-1): NAGVMQNPRHLVRRRGQEARLRCSPMKGHSHVYWYRQLPEEGLKFMVYLQKENIIDESGMPKERFSAEFPKEGPSILRIQQVVRGDSAAYFCASSPETGVNTEAFFGQGTRLTVV.

This chain joins TRBV3-1 (or the pseudogene TRBV3-2) and TRBJ1-4; D gene ambiguous. From germline, CDR1 is LGHDT and CDR2 YNNKEL (reference sequence). The germline V and J ends were trimmed by 4 bases and 8 bases, with 11 bases remaining between them. The CDR3 contains 13 residues. The CDR3 DNA sequence: TGTGCCAGCAGCCTCAGAGGCGTGGAAAAACTGTTTTTT. The encoded protein is CASSLRGVEKLFF.

The genes are TRBV5-6 and TRBJ2-1; D gene ambiguous. Per germline, CDR1 SGHDT and CDR2 YYEEEE. V gave up 2 bases and J gave up 5 bases, with 8 bases separating them. The CDR3 loop spans 13 amino acids. DNA of the CDR3: TGTGCCAGCAGCTTAGGCGGAGACAATGAGCAGTTCTTC. Amino acids: CASSLGGDNEQFF.

This sequence joins TRBV11-2 and TRBJ2-2, with a possible D match to TRBD2 (5 bases). The V and J ends lost 4 bases and 0 bases respectively, with 9 bases between them. Per the germline V gene, CDR1 is SGHAT and CDR2 is FQNNGV. The CDR3 has 15 residues. In DNA form, the CDR3 reads TGTGCCAGCAGCTCGGGGATCGCGAACACCGGGGAGCTGTTTTTT. This sequence encodes CASSSGIANTGELFF.

This chain uses TRBV18 with TRBJ1-6; no reliable D call. CDR3 size: 17 residues. With 6 bases removed from V and 0 bases from J, the gap between germline ends came to 15 bases. Germline V lookup: CDR1 KGHSH, CDR2 LQKENI. The CDR3 DNA is TGTGCCAGCTCGGCGGGAACAGTATACTCCTATAATTCACCCCTCCACTTT. Protein product: CASSAGTVYSYNSPLHF.

V and J are TRBV5-4 and TRBJ2-3, with 8 bases matching TRBD2. The CDR3 spans 16 residues. Per germline, CDR1 SGHNT and CDR2 YYREEE (reference sequence). V lost 4 bases to trimming and J lost 2 bases; unmatched junction nucleotides: 9. The CDR3 DNA reads as TGTGCCAGCAGCCCCCCTGGACTAGCTCCCACAGATACGCAGTATTTT. Amino acid sequence: CASSPPGLAPTDTQYF.

The chain employs TRBV7-2 and TRBJ2-5; 13 bases are a match to TRBD2. Per the germline V gene, CDR1 is SGHTA and CDR2 is FQGNSA. The CDR3 contains 16 residues. V was pared by 1 base and J by 4 bases, with 3 bases of the junction left unmatched. The CDR3 spells CASSLVLAGGGETQYF. The CDR3 DNA follows: TGTGCCAGCAGCTTAGTACTAGCGGGAGGGGGAGAGACCCAGTACTTC.

The chain employs TRBV5-1 and TRBJ1-1; D remains ambiguous. V was pared by 5 bases and J by 1 base, with 9 bases between. This CDR3 region has 13 residues. Germline V gene data show CDR1 as SGHRS and CDR2 as YFSETQ. The CDR3 region is CASRFTENTEAFF. CDR3 DNA sequence: TGCGCCAGCAGGTTTACAGAGAACACTGAAGCTTTCTTT.

This clone was seen only a few times. The chain uses TRBV30 and TRBJ1-6, with 9 bases lining up with TRBD1. The CDR3 length is 13 residues. Germline V gene sequence: CDR1 GTSNPN, CDR2 SVGIG (reference sequence). Trimming cost V 5 bases and J 5 bases; bases outside gene matches: 1. The chain's CDR3 is CAWGQGNNSPLHF. As DNA, the CDR3 is TGTGCCTGGGGACAGGGGAATAATTCACCCCTCCACTTT.

V usage is TRBV28 and J usage is TRBJ2-5, with D uncertain. The CDR3 spans 14 residues. Between the trimmed V and J ends, which lost 7 bases and 6 bases, there was a span of 18 bases. Germline CDR1 reads MDHEN; CDR2 reads SYDVKM. CDR3 protein: CASKTTDLRKTQYF. The DNA for the CDR3 is TGTGCCAGCAAGACCACAGATCTCAGAAAGACCCAGTACTTC.

The chain links TRBV12-3 or TRBV12-4 to TRBJ1-5; the D gene is possibly TRBD1 (5 bases). Trimming pared 8 bases from V and 4 bases from J, leaving 12 bases between. This CDR3 is built from 13 residues. In DNA form, the CDR3 reads TGTGCCAGCGGAACACAGGTTAATCAGCCCCAGCATTTT. It is translated as CASGTQVNQPQHF.

This clone has a handful of counts. V and J are TRBV5-1 and TRBJ1-5; perhaps TRBD1 as D (6 bases). V was shortened by 0 bases and J by 3 bases, with 10 bases between the two germline ends. The CDR3 runs 15 residues. Germline CDR1 reads SGHRS; CDR2 reads YFSETQ. CDR3 bases: TGCGCCAGCAGCTTGGTGACAGGTCCCAATCAGCCCCAGCATTTT. Encoded protein: CASSLVTGPNQPQHF.

The chain is built from TRBV24-1 and TRBJ2-3, with 8 bases that match TRBD1. Germline V gene sequence: CDR1 KGHDR, CDR2 SFDVKD. The V segment lost 0 bases and the J segment 3 bases; nucleotides outside the gene matches: 1. The CDR3 spans 15 residues. The CDR3 region is CATSDLDRGTDTQYF. The CDR3, as DNA: TGTGCCACCAGTGATTTGGACAGGGGAACAGATACGCAGTATTTT.

The rearrangement joins TRBV30 to TRBJ2-3; 9 bases line up with TRBD2. Germline V gene lookup returns CDR1 GTSNPN and CDR2 SVGIG (reference sequence). The CDR3 is 20 residues long. V was pared by 2 bases and J by 1 base, with 19 bases of the junction left unmatched. CDR3 protein: CAWSTPYWGGGAPGTDTQYF. The CDR3 DNA sequence: TGTGCCTGGAGTACCCCTTACTGGGGCGGGGGGGCCCCCGGCACAGATACGCAGTATTTT.

The DNA of the CDR3 is TGTGCCAGCAGCTTGCGCACCGGGACAAGATCCTACAATGAGCAGTTCTTC. Amino acid sequence: CASSLRTGTRSYNEQFF. The chain combines TRBV7-6 with TRBJ2-1, with D possibly TRBD1 on 6 matching bases. Between the trimmed V and J ends, which lost 3 bases and 1 base, there was a span of 16 bases. This CDR3 is built from 17 residues. Per the germline V gene, CDR1 is SGHVS and CDR2 is FNYEAQ.

The CDR3 sequence is CASSLQGGQETQYF. Written as DNA, the CDR3 is TGTGCCAGCTCACTACAGGGGGGGCAAGAGACCCAGTACTTC. This sequence joins TRBV7-3 and TRBJ2-5, with TRBD1 as a possible D gene (8 bases). The CDR3 sequence is 14 residues long. Germline loops: CDR1 SGHTA, CDR2 FQGTGA. V lost 8 bases to trimming and J lost 2 bases, with 15 bases between them.

The V gene is TRBV27, the J gene TRBJ2-4; D is unresolved. Per germline, CDR1 MNHEY and CDR2 SMNVEV (reference sequence). The CDR3 runs 14 residues. V was cut by 5 bases and J by 0 bases, with 8 bases left in between. The CDR3 sequence: CASSPYSAKNIQYF. CDR3 bases: TGTGCCAGCAGTCCCTATTCAGCCAAAAACATTCAGTACTTC.

The chain recombines TRBV27 with TRBJ2-7; 7 nucleotides align to TRBD1. The CDR3 is made up of 14 amino acids. CDR1 and CDR2 (germline): MNHEY, SMNVEV (reference sequence). V trimming: 5 bases; J trimming: 2 bases; junction bases outside the gene matches: 6. In DNA, the CDR3 is TGTGCCAGCAGTCGGACAGGCCCTACCTACGAGCAGTACTTC. Its protein is CASSRTGPTYEQYF.

The rearrangement links TRBV28 to TRBJ1-2; 7 nucleotides match TRBD1. This CDR3 is built from 14 residues. Looked up from germline, CDR1 is MDHEN and CDR2 is SYDVKM. The junction had 9 bases not matched to a gene; V was cut back by 7 bases and J by 4 bases. Here the CDR3 DNA reads TGTGCCAGCATGGGGGACAGCTCTATCTATGGCTACACCTTC. Translation: CASMGDSSIYGYTF.

This rearrangement joins TRBV20-1 to TRBJ1-6; 7 positions agree with TRBD1. V was pared by 3 bases and J by 14 bases, with 4 bases of the junction left unmatched. From germline, CDR1 is DFQATT and CDR2 SNEGSKA (reference sequence). There are 11 residues in the CDR3. CDR3: CSARTGPALHF. The DNA for the CDR3 is TGCAGTGCTAGGACAGGGCCGGCCCTCCACTTT.

This chain links TRBV2 with TRBJ1-2; 8 bases align to TRBD1. Unmatched junction bases numbered 6, after V lost 4 bases and J lost 8 bases. Germline V gene sequence: CDR1 SNHLY, CDR2 FYNNEI. There are 13 residues in the CDR3. The CDR3 DNA follows: TGTGCCAGCAGTGTACAGGGGGACCTAGGCTACACCTTC. Translating gives CASSVQGDLGYTF.

The chain joins TRBV9 to TRBJ2-3, with TRBD2 matching over 7 bases. Germline trimming cut 0 bases from V and 0 bases from J; bases unmatched to any gene: 10. The CDR3 is made up of 18 amino acids. Germline CDR1 SGDLS, CDR2 YYNGEE. DNA for the CDR3: TGTGCCAGCAGCGTAGGGAGTAGTCTAGCGGCTAGCACAGATACGCAGTATTTT. Amino acids: CASSVGSSLAASTDTQYF.

In DNA, the CDR3 is TGTGCCAGCAGTTTGGGGGCGGACTATGGCTACACCTTC. Translation: CASSLGADYGYTF. V is TRBV12-3 or TRBV12-4 and J is TRBJ1-2; D is possibly TRBD1 (6 bases). Trimming took 3 bases from V and 3 from J, leaving 8 bases between them. The CDR3 totals 13 residues.

In DNA, the CDR3 is TGCGCCAGCGGGGACAGGGGAGGGTATCAGCCCCAGCATTTT. It encodes CASGDRGGYQPQHF. The chain recombines TRBV4-1 with TRBJ1-5, with TRBD1 identical over 10 bases. The CDR3 spans 14 residues. The V gene end was trimmed by 8 bases and the J gene end by 5 bases; junction bases not matched to a gene: 6. In germline, CDR1 is MGHRA, CDR2 YSYEKL.